This TCR beta chain was documented in a study of identical twins. A universal primer site was created by template switching, with the cDNA bearing unique molecular identifiers. TCRdb reprocessed the 5' RACE reads via MiXCR and lists one record per CDR3 protein. The profile shows 700,000 or so distinct CDR3 sequences, more than 6.5% of them singletons. This clonotype was picked up a small number of times. As yet, its antigen is unknown. Study-wide findings and caveats: Invariant T cells like MAIT and iNKT could partly confound the zero-insertion analyses. For out-of-frame beta sequences, excess twin sharing was weaker.

The germline gives CDR1 SQVTM, CDR2 ANQGSEA. The CDR3 covers 17 residues. The trim removed 4 bases at V and 3 bases at J, leaving 14 bases unmatched. This same sample was also taken into another study, of yellow fever vaccine responses in identical twins.

This receptor was obtained from a woman aged 18-29 years in good health. What was sequenced was PBMCs. The chain recombines TRBV29-1 with TRBJ2-1, with 8 bases lining up with TRBD2. The CDR3 sequence: CSVAKDLLAEFYNEQFF. In DNA, the CDR3 is TGCAGCGTTGCAAAAGACCTACTAGCGGAATTCTACAATGAGCAGTTCTTC.